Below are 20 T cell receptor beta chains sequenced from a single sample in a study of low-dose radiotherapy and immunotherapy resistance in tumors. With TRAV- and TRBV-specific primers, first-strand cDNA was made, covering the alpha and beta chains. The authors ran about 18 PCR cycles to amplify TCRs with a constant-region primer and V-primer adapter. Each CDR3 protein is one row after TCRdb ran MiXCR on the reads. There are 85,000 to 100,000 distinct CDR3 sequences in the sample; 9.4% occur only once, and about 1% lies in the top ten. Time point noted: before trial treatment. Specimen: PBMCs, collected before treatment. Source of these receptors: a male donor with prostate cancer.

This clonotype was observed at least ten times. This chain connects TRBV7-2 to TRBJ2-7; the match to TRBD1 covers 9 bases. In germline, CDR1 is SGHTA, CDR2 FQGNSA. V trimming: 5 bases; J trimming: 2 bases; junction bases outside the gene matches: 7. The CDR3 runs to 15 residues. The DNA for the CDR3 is TGTGCCAGCAGCGTACAGGGGGCGCCCGCCTACGAGCAGTACTTC. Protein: CASSVQGAPAYEQYF.

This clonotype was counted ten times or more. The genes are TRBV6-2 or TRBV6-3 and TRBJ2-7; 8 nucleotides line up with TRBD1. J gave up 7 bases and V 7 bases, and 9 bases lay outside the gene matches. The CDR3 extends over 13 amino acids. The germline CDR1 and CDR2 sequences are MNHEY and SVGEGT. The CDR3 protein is CASKGTGTGEQYF. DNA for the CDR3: TGTGCCAGCAAAGGCACAGGGACAGGAGAGCAGTACTTC.

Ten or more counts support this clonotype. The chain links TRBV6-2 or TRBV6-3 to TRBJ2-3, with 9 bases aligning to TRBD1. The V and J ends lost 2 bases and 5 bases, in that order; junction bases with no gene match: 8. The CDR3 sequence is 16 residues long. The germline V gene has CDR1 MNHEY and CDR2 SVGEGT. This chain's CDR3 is CASSYRQGDLRDTQYF. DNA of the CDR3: TGTGCCAGCAGTTACAGACAGGGGGATTTACGAGATACGCAGTATTTT.

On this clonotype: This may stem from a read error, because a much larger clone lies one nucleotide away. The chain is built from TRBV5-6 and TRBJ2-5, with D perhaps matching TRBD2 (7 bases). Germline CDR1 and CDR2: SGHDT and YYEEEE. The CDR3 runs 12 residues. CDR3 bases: TGTGCCAGCAGTAGGGGGGGAGAGGCCCAGTACTTC. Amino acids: CASSRGGEAQYF. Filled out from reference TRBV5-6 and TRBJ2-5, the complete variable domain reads DAGVTQSPTHLIKTRGQQVTLRCSPKSGHDTVSWYQQALGQGPQFIFQYYEEEERQRGNFPDRFSGHQFPNYSSELNVNALLLGDSALYLCASSRGGEAQYFGPGTRLLVL.

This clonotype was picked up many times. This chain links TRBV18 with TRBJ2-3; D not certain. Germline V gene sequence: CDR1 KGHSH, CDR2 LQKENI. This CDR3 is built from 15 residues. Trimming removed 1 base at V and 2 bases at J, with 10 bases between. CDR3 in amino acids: CASSPRVGNTDTQYF. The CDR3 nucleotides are TGTGCCAGCTCACCACGCGTCGGTAACACAGATACGCAGTATTTT.

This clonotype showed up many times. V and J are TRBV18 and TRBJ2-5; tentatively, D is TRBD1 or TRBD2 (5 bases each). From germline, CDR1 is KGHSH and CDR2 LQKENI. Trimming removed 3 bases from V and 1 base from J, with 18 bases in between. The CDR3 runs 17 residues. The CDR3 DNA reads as TGTGCCAGCTCACCTTTCCGGAGTAGTGGGACCCAAGAGACCCAGTACTTC. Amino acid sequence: CASSPFRSSGTQETQYF.

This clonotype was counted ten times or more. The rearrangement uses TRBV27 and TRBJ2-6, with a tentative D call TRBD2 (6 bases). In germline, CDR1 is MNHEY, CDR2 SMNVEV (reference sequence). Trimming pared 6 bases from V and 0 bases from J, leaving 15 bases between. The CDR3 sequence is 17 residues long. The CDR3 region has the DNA TGTGCCAGCAGGAGCGGGTATGCAAGCTCTGGGGCCAACGTCCTGACTTTC. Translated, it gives CASRSGYASSGANVLTF.

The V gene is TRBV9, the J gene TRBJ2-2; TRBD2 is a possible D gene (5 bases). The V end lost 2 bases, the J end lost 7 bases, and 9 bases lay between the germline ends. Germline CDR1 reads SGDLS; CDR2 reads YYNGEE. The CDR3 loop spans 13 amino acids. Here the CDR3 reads CASSVSSVGELFF. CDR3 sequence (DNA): TGTGCCAGCAGCGTCAGTAGCGTCGGGGAGCTGTTTTTT.

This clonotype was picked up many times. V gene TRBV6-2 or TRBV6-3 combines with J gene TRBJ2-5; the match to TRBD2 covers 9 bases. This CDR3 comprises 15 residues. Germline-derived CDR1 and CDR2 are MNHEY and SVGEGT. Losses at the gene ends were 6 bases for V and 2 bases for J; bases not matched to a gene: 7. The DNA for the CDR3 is TGTGCCAGCAGAAGAGGACTAGCGAGGCAAGAGACCCAGTACTTC. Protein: CASRRGLARQETQYF.

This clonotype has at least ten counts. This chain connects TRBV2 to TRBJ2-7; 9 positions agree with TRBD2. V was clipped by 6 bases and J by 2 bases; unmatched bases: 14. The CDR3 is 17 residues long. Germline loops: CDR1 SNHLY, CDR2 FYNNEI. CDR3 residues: CASSDKGGLAPAYEQYF. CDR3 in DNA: TGTGCCAGCAGCGACAAGGGGGGACTAGCTCCTGCCTACGAGCAGTACTTC.

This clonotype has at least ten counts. CDR3 amino acids: CASSLTDYSNQPQHF. CDR3 in DNA: TGTGCCAGCAGTTTAACAGATTATAGCAATCAGCCCCAGCATTTT. The rearrangement joins TRBV6-2 or TRBV6-3 to TRBJ1-5; D is uncertain. This CDR3 comprises 15 residues. Per the germline V gene, CDR1 is MNHEY and CDR2 is SVGEGT. Trimming took 4 bases from V and 0 from J, leaving 10 bases between them.

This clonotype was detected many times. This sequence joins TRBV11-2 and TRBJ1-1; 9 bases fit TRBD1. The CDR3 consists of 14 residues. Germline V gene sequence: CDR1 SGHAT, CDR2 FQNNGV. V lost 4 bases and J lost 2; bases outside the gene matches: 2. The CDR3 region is CASSSTGGNTEAFF. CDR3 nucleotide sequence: TGTGCCAGCAGCTCGACAGGGGGAAACACTGAAGCTTTCTTT.

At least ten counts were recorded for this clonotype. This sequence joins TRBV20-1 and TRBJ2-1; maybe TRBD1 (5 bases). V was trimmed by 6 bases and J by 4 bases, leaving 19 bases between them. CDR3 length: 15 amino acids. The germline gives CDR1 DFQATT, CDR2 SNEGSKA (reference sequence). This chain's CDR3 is CSASQGSSLYNEQFF. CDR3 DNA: TGCAGTGCCAGCCAGGGATCCTCCCTATACAATGAGCAGTTCTTC.

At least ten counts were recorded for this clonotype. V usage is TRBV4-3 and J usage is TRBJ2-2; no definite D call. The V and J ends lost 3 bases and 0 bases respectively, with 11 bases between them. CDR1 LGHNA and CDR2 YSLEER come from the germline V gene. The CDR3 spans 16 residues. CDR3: CASSQVGATNTGELFF. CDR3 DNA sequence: TGCGCCAGCAGCCAGGTTGGCGCGACGAACACCGGGGAGCTGTTTTTT.

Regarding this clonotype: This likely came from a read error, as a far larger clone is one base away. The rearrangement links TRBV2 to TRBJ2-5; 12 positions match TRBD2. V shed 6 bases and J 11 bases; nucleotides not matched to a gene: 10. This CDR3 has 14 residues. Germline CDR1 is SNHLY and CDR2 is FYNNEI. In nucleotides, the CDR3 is TGTGCCAGCAGGGCTAGACTAGCGGGAGAGCCGCAGTACTTC. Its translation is CASRARLAGEPQYF. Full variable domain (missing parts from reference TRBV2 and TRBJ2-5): EPEVTQTPSHQVTQMGQEVILRCVPISNHLYFYWYRQILGQKVEFLVSFYNNEISEKSEIFDDQFSVERPDGSNFTLKIRSTKLEDSAMYFCASRARLAGEPQYFGPGTRLLVL.

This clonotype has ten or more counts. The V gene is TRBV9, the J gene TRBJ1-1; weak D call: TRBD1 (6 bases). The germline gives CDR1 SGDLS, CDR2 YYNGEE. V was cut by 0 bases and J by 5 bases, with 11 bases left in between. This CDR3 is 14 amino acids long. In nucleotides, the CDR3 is TGTGCCAGCAGCGTAGACAGGGTTGGGACTGAAGCTTTCTTT. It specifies CASSVDRVGTEAFF.

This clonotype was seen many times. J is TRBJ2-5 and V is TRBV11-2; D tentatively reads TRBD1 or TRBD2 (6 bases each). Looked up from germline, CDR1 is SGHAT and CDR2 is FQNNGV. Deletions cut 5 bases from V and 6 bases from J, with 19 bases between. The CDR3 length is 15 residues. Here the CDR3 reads CASSQARGWDKTQYF. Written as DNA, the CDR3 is TGTGCCAGCAGCCAGGCCCGGGGGTGGGACAAGACCCAGTACTTC.

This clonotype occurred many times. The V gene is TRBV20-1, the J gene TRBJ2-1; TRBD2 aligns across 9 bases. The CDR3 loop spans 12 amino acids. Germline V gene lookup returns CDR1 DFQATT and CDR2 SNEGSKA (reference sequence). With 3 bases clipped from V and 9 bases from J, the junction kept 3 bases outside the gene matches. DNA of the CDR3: TGCAGTGCTAGGAGCGGGAGGTTTGAGCAGTTCTTC. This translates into CSARSGRFEQFF.

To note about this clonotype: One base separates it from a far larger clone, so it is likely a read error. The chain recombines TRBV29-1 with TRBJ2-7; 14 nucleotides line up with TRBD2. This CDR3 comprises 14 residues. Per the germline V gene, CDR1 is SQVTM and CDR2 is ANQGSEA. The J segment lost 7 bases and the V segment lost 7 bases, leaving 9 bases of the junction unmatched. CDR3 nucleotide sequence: TGCAGCGGGGGACTAGCGGGAGTCGGCAATGAGCAGTACTTC. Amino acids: CSGGLAGVGNEQYF.

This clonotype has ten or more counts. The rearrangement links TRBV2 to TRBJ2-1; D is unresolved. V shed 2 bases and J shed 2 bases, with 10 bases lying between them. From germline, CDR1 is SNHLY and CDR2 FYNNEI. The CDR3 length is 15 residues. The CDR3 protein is CASSETQQTYNEQFF. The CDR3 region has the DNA TGTGCCAGCAGTGAAACCCAGCAGACCTACAATGAGCAGTTCTTC.